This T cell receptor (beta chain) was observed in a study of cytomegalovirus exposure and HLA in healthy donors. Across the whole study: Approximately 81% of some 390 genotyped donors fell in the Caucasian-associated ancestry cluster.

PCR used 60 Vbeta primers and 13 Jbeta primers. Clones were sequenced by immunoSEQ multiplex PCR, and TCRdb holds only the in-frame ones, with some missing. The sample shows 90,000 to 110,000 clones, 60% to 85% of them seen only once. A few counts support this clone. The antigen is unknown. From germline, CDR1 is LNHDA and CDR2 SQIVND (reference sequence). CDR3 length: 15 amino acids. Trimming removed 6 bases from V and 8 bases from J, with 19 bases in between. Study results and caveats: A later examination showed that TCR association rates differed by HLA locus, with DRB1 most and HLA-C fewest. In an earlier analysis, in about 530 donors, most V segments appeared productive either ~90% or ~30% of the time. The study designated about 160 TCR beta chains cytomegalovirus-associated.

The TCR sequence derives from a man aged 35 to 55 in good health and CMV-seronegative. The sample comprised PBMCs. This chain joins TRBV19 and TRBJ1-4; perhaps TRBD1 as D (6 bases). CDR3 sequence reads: CASSPSSRGREKLFF. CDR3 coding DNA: TGTGCCAGTAGCCCGTCATCCAGGGGAAGGGAAAAACTGTTTTTT.